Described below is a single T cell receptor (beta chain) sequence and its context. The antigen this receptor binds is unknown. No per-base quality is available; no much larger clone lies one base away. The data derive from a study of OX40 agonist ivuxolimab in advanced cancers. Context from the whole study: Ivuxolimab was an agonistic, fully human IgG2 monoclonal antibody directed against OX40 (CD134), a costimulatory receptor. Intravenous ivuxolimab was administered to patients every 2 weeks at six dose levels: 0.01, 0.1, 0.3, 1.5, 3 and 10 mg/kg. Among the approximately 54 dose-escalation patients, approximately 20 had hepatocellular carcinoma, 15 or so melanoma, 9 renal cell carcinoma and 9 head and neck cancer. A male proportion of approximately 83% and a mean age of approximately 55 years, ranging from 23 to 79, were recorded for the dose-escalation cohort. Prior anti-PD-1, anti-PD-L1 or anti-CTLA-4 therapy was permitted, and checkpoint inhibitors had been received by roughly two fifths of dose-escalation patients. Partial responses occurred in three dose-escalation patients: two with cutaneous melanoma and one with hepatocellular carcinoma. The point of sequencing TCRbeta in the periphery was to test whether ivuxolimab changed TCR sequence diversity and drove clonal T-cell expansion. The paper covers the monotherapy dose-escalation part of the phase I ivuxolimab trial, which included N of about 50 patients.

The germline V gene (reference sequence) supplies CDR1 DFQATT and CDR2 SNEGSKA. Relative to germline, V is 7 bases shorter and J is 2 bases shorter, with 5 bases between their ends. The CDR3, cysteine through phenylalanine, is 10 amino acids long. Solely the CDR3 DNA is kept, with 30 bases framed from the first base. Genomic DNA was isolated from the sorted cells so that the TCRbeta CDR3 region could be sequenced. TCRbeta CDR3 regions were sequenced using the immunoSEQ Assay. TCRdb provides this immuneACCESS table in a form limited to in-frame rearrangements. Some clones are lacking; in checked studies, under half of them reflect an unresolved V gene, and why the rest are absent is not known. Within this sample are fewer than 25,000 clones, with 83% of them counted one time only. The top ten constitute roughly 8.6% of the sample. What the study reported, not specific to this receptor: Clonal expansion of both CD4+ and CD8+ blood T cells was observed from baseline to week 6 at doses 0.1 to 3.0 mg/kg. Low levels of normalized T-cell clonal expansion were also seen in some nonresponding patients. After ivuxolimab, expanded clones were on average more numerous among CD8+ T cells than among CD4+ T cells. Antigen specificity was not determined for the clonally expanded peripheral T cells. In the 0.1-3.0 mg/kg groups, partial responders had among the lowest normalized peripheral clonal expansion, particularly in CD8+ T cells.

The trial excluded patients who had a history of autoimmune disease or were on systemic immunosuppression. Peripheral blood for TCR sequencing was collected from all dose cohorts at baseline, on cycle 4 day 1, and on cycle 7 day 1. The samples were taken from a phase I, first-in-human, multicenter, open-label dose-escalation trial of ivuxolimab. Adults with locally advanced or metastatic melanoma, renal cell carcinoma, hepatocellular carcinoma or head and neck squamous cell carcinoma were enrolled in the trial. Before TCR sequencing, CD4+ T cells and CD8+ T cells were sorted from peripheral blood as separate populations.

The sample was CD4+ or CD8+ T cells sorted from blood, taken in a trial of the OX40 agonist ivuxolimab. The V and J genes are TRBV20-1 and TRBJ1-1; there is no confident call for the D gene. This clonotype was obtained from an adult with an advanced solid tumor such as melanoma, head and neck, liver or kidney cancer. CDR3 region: CSVRNTEAFF. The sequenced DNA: TGCAGTGTCCGAAACACTGAAGCTTTCTTT.